Listed here are 7 T cell receptor beta chains from one sample, sequenced in a study of blood T cell repertoires in COVID-19. Assay: immunoSEQ multiplex PCR; the TCRdb copy retains only in-frame clones and omits some. The sample holds 40,000 to 50,000 clones, around 89% seen once. Source material: peripheral blood. These receptors were taken from a human donor in a cohort sampled during active COVID-19.

This chain connects TRBV5-1 to TRBJ2-5, with TRBD2 identical over 10 bases. The CDR3 sequence is 15 residues long. Trimming cost V 2 bases and J 3 bases; bases outside gene matches: 4. Germline V gene lookup returns CDR1 SGHRS and CDR2 YFSETQ. CDR3 region: CASSLGAGGKETQYF. The CDR3 DNA sequence: TGCGCCAGCAGCTTAGGAGCGGGAGGGAAAGAGACCCAGTACTTC.

The V call is TRBV15, the J call TRBJ2-1; D unresolved. CDR3 length equals 14 residues. Germline values: CDR1 LNHNV, CDR2 YYDKDF (reference sequence). Trimming removed 3 bases at V and 8 bases at J, with 14 bases between. The CDR3 reads CATSSPVWQDEQFF. In DNA form, the CDR3 reads TGTGCCACCAGCAGCCCCGTTTGGCAGGATGAGCAGTTCTTC.

V and J are TRBV7-9 and TRBJ1-2; D perhaps matches TRBD1 (6 bases). V lost 4 bases to trimming and J lost 5 bases, with 26 bases between them. CDR1 is SEHNR, CDR2 FQNEAQ, per germline (reference sequence). The CDR3 spans 18 residues. CDR3 in amino acids: CASSSLRGAGEGLYGYTF. The CDR3 nucleotides read TGTGCCAGCAGCTCCCTCCGGGGGGCAGGGGAGGGTTTATATGGCTACACCTTC.

The chain is built from TRBV9 and TRBJ1-2; TRBD1 matches at 7 bases. V was clipped by 0 bases and J by 5 bases; unmatched bases: 7. The length of the CDR3 is 15 residues. Germline CDR1 is SGDLS and CDR2 is YYNGEE. The DNA for the CDR3 is TGTGCCAGCAGCGTAGGAATGGGACAGAATTATGGCTACACCTTC. This gives the protein CASSVGMGQNYGYTF.

The chain couples TRBV2 to TRBJ1-5; 9 nucleotides align to TRBD1. The CDR3 covers 14 residues. Looked up from germline, CDR1 is SNHLY and CDR2 is FYNNEI. The V gene end was trimmed by 3 bases and the J gene end by 6 bases; junction bases not matched to a gene: 3. The CDR3 loop is CASSDKDRGQPQHF. For the CDR3, the DNA is TGTGCCAGCAGTGATAAGGACAGGGGTCAGCCCCAGCATTTT.

V usage is TRBV6-6 and J usage is TRBJ1-1; 11 bases are a match to TRBD1. This CDR3 has 16 amino acids. Germline lookup yields CDR1 MNHNY and CDR2 SVGAGI (reference sequence). V was clipped by 0 bases and J by 2 bases; unmatched bases: 2. In DNA, the CDR3 is TGTGCCAGCAGTTACTCCGGACAGGGGGCCAACACTGAAGCTTTCTTT. It encodes CASSYSGQGANTEAFF.

This clone has only a few counts. The CDR3 DNA reads as TGTGCCAGCAGCTTGGGGAGGAGACAGGGGGCTAGGCGGCAGTACTTC. It specifies CASSLGRRQGARRQYF. The chain employs TRBV5-6 and TRBJ2-7; TRBD1 agrees at 10 bases. The CDR3 has 16 residues. The V gene end was trimmed by 0 bases and the J gene end by 9 bases; junction bases not matched to a gene: 12. Germline CDR1 is SGHDT and CDR2 is YYEEEE. The full variable domain, in which reference TRBV5-6 and TRBJ2-7 provide the parts outside the CDR3, is DAGVTQSPTHLIKTRGQQVTLRCSPKSGHDTVSWYQQALGQGPQFIFQYYEEEERQRGNFPDRFSGHQFPNYSSELNVNALLLGDSALYLCASSLGRRQGARRQYFGPGTRLTVT.